This T cell receptor (beta chain) was retrieved from a study of blood T cell repertoires in COVID-19. The data were produced by immunoSEQ multiplex PCR, yet TCRdb's version contains in-frame clones alone and is incomplete. The sample lists 200,000 to 250,000 clones, around nine tenths occurring once. This clone has only a few counts. V trimming: 5 bases; J trimming: 7 bases; junction bases outside the gene matches: 16. This CDR3 contains 17 residues. Germline CDR1 MNHEY, CDR2 SMNVEV (reference sequence). This chain connects TRBV27 to TRBJ2-1; 8 nucleotides match TRBD2. The material sequenced was peripheral blood. The receptor was isolated from a woman aged 40-49 years who had recovered from COVID-19. CDR3 nucleotide sequence: TGTGCCAGCAGTCCCTCCCAGGGCGGGGGGCGGAAGAATGAGCAGTTCTTC. Translated: CASSPSQGGGRKNEQFF.